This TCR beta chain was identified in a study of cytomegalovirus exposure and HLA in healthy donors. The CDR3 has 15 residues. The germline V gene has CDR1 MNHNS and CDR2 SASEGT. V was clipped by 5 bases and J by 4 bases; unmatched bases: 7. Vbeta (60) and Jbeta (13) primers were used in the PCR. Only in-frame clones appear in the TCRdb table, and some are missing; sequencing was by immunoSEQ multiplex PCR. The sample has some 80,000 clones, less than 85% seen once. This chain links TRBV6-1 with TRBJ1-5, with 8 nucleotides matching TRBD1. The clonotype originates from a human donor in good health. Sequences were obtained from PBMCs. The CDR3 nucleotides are TGTGCCAGCAGTTTCCAGGGGGCCGATAATCAGCCCCAGCATTTT. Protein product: CASSFQGADNQPQHF.